This entry lists 22 T cell receptor beta chains sequenced from one sample in a study of shared clonotypes between healthy human individuals. This table comes from immunoSEQ multiplex PCR, and its TCRdb copy is limited to in-frame clones, with some not included. The sample has over 300,000 clones, around 86% seen once. The sequenced sample consisted of memory CD8+ T cells sorted from blood. Subset meaning: CD45RO+ cells pooled with CCR7-negative TemRA cells. The receptors derive from a man between 18 and 35 years old in good health.

V gene TRBV7-9 combines with J gene TRBJ1-4, with TRBD1 matching 10 bases. The germline V gene has CDR1 SEHNR and CDR2 FQNEAQ (reference sequence). V dropped 4 bases and J dropped 3; count of bases not matched to a gene: 8. This CDR3 has 17 residues. The CDR3 loop is CASSSSGTGVANEKLFF. The CDR3 bases are TGTGCCAGCAGCTCTTCCGGGACAGGGGTAGCTAATGAAAAACTGTTTTTT.

The gene calls are TRBV27 and TRBJ2-2, with D possibly being TRBD1 or TRBD2 (5 bases each). CDR1 is MNHEY and CDR2 is SMNVEV in the germline V gene (reference sequence). V was pared by 2 bases and J by 4 bases, with 8 bases between. CDR3 size: 14 residues. The CDR3 region is CASSLGTLTGELFF. CDR3 DNA: TGTGCCAGCAGTTTAGGGACGCTCACCGGGGAGCTGTTTTTT.

The V call is TRBV4-1, the J call TRBJ1-2; weak D call: TRBD1 (5 bases). Germline V gene lookup returns CDR1 MGHRA and CDR2 YSYEKL. Trimming took 0 bases from V and 7 from J, leaving 15 bases between them. The CDR3 covers 15 residues. For the CDR3, the DNA is TGCGCCAGCAGCCAAGACACCATGCCAGGGAGTGGCTACACCTTC. Its protein is CASSQDTMPGSGYTF.

The genes are TRBV27 and TRBJ2-1, with 14 positions matching TRBD2. The CDR3 consists of 17 residues. The germline gives CDR1 MNHEY, CDR2 SMNVEV (reference sequence). V trimming: 2 bases; J trimming: 2 bases; junction bases outside the gene matches: 2. CDR3 in amino acids: CASSLGTSGSPYNEQFF. DNA for the CDR3: TGTGCCAGCAGTTTAGGGACTAGCGGGAGCCCCTACAATGAGCAGTTCTTC.

The chain couples TRBV5-6 to TRBJ2-7; TRBD1 aligns across 7 bases. The CDR3 length is 14 residues. CDR1 and CDR2 from the germline V gene are SGHDT and YYEEEE. V lost 3 bases and J lost 3; bases outside the gene matches: 6. The CDR3 spells CASSWGTEVYEQYF. The CDR3 DNA reads TGTGCCAGCAGCTGGGGGACAGAGGTCTACGAGCAGTACTTC.

The gene calls are TRBV19 and TRBJ1-2; 8 nucleotides line up with TRBD1. The CDR3 is 15 amino acids. V lost 5 bases to trimming and J lost 5 bases; unmatched junction nucleotides: 10. In germline, CDR1 is LNHDA, CDR2 SQIVND (reference sequence). The CDR3 nucleotides read TGTGCCAGTAGTGTATTCCGGGACAGGACTTATGGCTACACCTTC. This sequence encodes CASSVFRDRTYGYTF.

V gene TRBV5-6 combines with J gene TRBJ2-1; D is unresolved. Germline V CDR1 and CDR2: SGHDT, YYEEEE. V gave up 3 bases and J gave up 6 bases, with 10 bases separating them. The CDR3 has 13 amino acids. The CDR3 DNA reads as TGTGCCAGCAGCTATGGGGTGTCCAATGAGCAGTTCTTC. Its protein is CASSYGVSNEQFF.

Notes on this clone: Since a far larger clone is one base different, this is likely a read error. The chain joins TRBV4-1 to TRBJ2-5; 9 bases map to TRBD1. The DNA end is a closer match to TRBJ2-7, so the J assignment may be wrong. The germline CDR1 and CDR2 sequences are MGHRA and YSYEKL. The CDR3 is made up of 15 amino acids. The DNA of the CDR3 is TGCGCCAGCAGCCAAGGACAGGGGGAAGGCTACGAGCAGTACTTC. It encodes CASSQGQGEGYEQYF.

This clone occurred a few times. The chain couples TRBV4-3 to TRBJ1-2, with D possibly being TRBD1 (6 bases). There are 12 residues in the CDR3. V shed 5 bases and J shed 8 bases, with 12 bases lying between them. Germline values: CDR1 LGHNA, CDR2 YSLEER. This CDR3 reads CASSLTGWGYTF. The CDR3 DNA follows: TGCGCCAGCAGCTTAACAGGGTGGGGCTACACCTTC.

The genes are TRBV28 and TRBJ1-2, with D possibly TRBD1 on 5 matching bases. This CDR3 has 15 residues. The V end was cut by 6 bases, the J end by 2 bases, with 16 bases between. Germline V CDR1 and CDR2: MDHEN, SYDVKM. CDR3 sequence reads: CASSGLDGANYGYTF. CDR3 DNA sequence: TGTGCCAGCAGCGGCCTTGATGGGGCGAACTATGGCTACACCTTC.

V is TRBV4-1 and J is TRBJ2-1, with D hard to call. The V end was cut by 4 bases, the J end by 0 bases, with 4 bases between. The CDR3 spans 13 residues. Looked up from germline, CDR1 is MGHRA and CDR2 is YSYEKL. CDR3 bases: TGCGCCAGCAGCCCCATCTCCTACAATGAGCAGTTCTTC. It is translated as CASSPISYNEQFF.

This clone appeared once. The chain is built from TRBV29-1 and TRBJ2-3; 7 bases agree with TRBD2. The CDR3 is 14 amino acids. The V segment lost 5 bases and the J segment 2 bases; nucleotides outside the gene matches: 7. Germline CDR1 and CDR2: SQVTM and ANQGSEA. DNA for the CDR3: TGCAGCGTTATGGGTAGCGGGTACACAGATACGCAGTATTTT. This sequence encodes CSVMGSGYTDTQYF.

The chain employs TRBV6-1 and TRBJ1-1; D call uncertain. Trimming stripped 0 bases from V and 0 bases from J, with 11 bases between. In germline, CDR1 is MNHNS, CDR2 SASEGT. The length of the CDR3 is 16 residues. The chain's CDR3 is CASSEALSRLNTEAFF. The CDR3 DNA is TGTGCCAGCAGTGAAGCGCTTAGCAGGTTGAACACTGAAGCTTTCTTT.

V is TRBV5-1 and J is TRBJ1-1; TRBD1 matches at 10 bases. With V trimmed by 4 bases and J by 1 base, 7 bases remained unmatched. There are 16 residues in the CDR3. The germline V gene has CDR1 SGHRS and CDR2 YFSETQ. The CDR3, as DNA: TGCGCCAGCAGCCCGGGGACAGGGGTAGGGAACACTGAAGCTTTCTTT. It encodes CASSPGTGVGNTEAFF. The full variable domain, with the rest looked up from reference TRBV5-1 and TRBJ1-1, is KAGVTQTPRYLIKTRGQQVTLSCSPISGHRSVSWYQQTPGQGLQFLFEYFSETQRNKGNFPGRFSGRQFSNSRSEMNVSTLELGDSALYLCASSPGTGVGNTEAFFGQGTRLTVV.

V usage is TRBV5-1 and J usage is TRBJ1-3, with D unclear. The V and J ends lost 4 bases and 3 bases respectively, with 11 bases between them. There are 14 residues in the CDR3. Germline V CDR1 and CDR2: SGHRS, YFSETQ. The DNA for the CDR3 is TGCGCCAGCAGCCTTCCGGACCGTGGAAACACCATATATTTT. This sequence encodes CASSLPDRGNTIYF. Complete variable domain (other parts from reference TRBV5-1 and TRBJ1-3): KAGVTQTPRYLIKTRGQQVTLSCSPISGHRSVSWYQQTPGQGLQFLFEYFSETQRNKGNFPGRFSGRQFSNSRSEMNVSTLELGDSALYLCASSLPDRGNTIYFGEGSWLTVV.

The chain is built from TRBV7-9 and TRBJ2-5, with 11 bases lining up with TRBD2. The length of the CDR3 is 15 residues. CDR1 is SEHNR and CDR2 is FQNEAQ in the germline V gene (reference sequence). The ends lost 3 bases at V and 2 bases at J; junction bases unmatched: 2. The CDR3 region has the DNA TGTGCCAGCAGCTTCCGGACTAGCGGGCAAGAGACCCAGTACTTC. Translating it yields CASSFRTSGQETQYF.

A remark on this clone: The missing conserved phenylalanine or tryptophan at the end of this CDR3 makes a read error likely. It is unclear where the CDR3 begins or ends on the DNA, so no DNA is shown, and the CDR3 is as TCRdb lists it. This sequence joins TRBV25-1 and TRBJ2-6. The CDR3 is 10 amino acids long, termini counted. Germline V gene sequence: CDR1 MGHDK, CDR2 SYGVNS. CDR3 sequence reads: CASSESSLVG.

CDR3 DNA: TGCAGCGCGTCCGGGCGGGATCCCTACGAGCAGTACTTC. Translating it yields CSASGRDPYEQYF. The J gene is TRBJ2-7, the V gene TRBV29-1; D possibly corresponds to TRBD2 (6 bases). CDR1 is SQVTM, CDR2 ANQGSEA, per germline. The CDR3 is 13 residues long. With 7 bases removed from V and 2 bases from J, the gap between germline ends came to 15 bases.

This sequence joins TRBV11-1 and TRBJ2-7; TRBD1 might be the D (6 bases). CDR1 and CDR2 from the germline V gene are SGHAT and FQDESV (reference sequence). There are 12 residues in the CDR3. The V end was cut by 6 bases, the J end by 12 bases, with 18 bases between. The CDR3 region has the DNA TGTGCCAGCAGAGGGGGTTCCCAGGGACCGTACTTC. Translated, it gives CASRGGSQGPYF.

In DNA form, the CDR3 reads TGTGCCAGCAGCTTCGGGGGCCTACGGGCCGCTGAAGCTTTCTTT. This gives the protein CASSFGGLRAAEAFF. This chain uses TRBV7-9 with TRBJ1-1, with D possibly TRBD1 on 6 matching bases. Per the germline V gene, CDR1 is SEHNR and CDR2 is FQNEAQ (reference sequence). The CDR3 loop spans 15 amino acids. V lost 3 bases to trimming and J lost 6 bases, with 17 bases between them. The variable domain in full, completed from reference TRBV7-9 and TRBJ1-1, reads DTGVSQNPRHKITKRGQNVTFRCDPISEHNRLYWYRQTLGQGPEFLTYFQNEAQLEKSRLLSDRFSAERPKGSFSTLEIQRTEQGDSAMYLCASSFGGLRAAEAFFGQGTRLTVV.

The chain carries TRBV11-2 and TRBJ2-1, with D unresolved. CDR1 SGHAT and CDR2 FQNNGV come from the germline V gene. The V and J ends lost 5 bases and 5 bases respectively, with 10 bases between them. The CDR3 has 13 residues. As DNA, the CDR3 is TGTGCCAGCAGCCGCATACGGAACAATGAGCAGTTCTTC. Translating gives CASSRIRNNEQFF. The full variable domain, completed using reference TRBV11-2 and TRBJ2-1, is EAGVAQSPRYKIIEKRQSVAFWCNPISGHATLYWYQQILGQGPKLLIQFQNNGVVDDSQLPKDRFSAERLKGVDSTLKIQPAKLEDSAVYLCASSRIRNNEQFFGPGTRLTVL.

This chain joins TRBV4-1 and TRBJ1-1; D gene unclear. The V gene's germline CDR1 is MGHRA and CDR2 YSYEKL. The V gene lost 1 base and the J gene lost 5 bases, with 8 bases spanning the gap. The CDR3 length is 13 residues. DNA of the CDR3: TGCGCCAGCAGCCAAGTTCGGGGAACTGAAGCTTTCTTT. Translation: CASSQVRGTEAFF.